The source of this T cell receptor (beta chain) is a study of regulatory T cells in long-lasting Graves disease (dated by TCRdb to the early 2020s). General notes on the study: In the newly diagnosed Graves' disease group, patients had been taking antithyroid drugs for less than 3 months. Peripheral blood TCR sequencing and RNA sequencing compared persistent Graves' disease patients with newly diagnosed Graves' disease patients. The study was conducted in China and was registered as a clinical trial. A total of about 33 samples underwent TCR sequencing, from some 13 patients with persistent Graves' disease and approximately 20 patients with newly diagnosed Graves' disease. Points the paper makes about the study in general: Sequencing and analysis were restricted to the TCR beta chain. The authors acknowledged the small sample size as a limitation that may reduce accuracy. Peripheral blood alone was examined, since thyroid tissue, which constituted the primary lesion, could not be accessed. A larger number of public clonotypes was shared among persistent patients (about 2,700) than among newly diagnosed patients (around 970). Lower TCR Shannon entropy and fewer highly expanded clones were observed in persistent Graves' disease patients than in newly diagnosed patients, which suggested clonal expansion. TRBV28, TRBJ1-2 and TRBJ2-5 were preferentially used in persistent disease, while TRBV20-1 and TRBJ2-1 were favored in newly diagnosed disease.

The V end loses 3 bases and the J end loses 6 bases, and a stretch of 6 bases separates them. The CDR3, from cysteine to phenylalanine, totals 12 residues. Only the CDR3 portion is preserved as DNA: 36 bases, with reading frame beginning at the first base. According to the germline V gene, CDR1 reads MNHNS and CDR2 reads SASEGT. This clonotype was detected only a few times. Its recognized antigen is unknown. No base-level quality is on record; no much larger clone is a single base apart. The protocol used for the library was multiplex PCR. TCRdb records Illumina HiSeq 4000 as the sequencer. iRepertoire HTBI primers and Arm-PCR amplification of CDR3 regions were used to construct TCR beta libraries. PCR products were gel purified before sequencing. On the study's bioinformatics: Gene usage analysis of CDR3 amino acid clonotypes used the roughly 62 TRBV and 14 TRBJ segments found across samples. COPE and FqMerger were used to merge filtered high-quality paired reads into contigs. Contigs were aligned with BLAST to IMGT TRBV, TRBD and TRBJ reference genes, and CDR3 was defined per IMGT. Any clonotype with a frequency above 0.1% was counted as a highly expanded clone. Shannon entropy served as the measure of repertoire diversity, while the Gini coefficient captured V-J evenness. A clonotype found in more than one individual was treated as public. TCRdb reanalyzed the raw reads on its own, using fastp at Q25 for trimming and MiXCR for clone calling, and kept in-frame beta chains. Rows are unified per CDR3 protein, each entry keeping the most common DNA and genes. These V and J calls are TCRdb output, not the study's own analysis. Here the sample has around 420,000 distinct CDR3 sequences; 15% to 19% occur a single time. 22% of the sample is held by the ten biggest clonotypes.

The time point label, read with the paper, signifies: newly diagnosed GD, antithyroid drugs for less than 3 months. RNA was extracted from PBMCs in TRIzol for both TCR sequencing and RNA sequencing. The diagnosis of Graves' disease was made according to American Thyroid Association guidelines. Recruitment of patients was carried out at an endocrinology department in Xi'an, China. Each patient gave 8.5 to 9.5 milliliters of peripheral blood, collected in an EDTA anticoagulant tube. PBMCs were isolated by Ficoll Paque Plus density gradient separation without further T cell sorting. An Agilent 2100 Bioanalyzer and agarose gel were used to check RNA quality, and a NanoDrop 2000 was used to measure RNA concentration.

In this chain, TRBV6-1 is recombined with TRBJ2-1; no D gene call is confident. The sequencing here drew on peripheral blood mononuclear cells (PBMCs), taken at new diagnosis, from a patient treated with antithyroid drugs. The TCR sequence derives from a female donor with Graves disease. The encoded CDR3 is CASSDPGNEQFF. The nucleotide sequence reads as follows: TGTGCCAGCAGTGACCCCGGCAATGAGCAGTTCTTC.